The next 16 T cell receptor beta chains were all read from a single sample in a study of PD-1 blockade in classical Hodgkin lymphoma. The time point: cycle 4 day 1 (C4D1), after more than five weeks of nivolumab. Each patient relapsed following autologous stem cell transplantation, and prior brentuximab vedotin exposure differed. Here immunoSEQ multiplex PCR was the method, and the copy in TCRdb shows in-frame clones only, minus some. The sample gives more than 85,000 clones, approximately 89% of which show up once; about 20% is in the top ten. The starting material was peripheral blood mononuclear cells (PBMCs), obtained before the fourth cycle of nivolumab. These TCRs come from a human donor with classical Hodgkin lymphoma.

V usage is TRBV30 and J usage is TRBJ1-3; D gene uncertain. Germline V gives CDR1 GTSNPN, CDR2 SVGIG (reference sequence). V was shortened by 2 bases and J by 5 bases, with 10 bases between the two germline ends. This CDR3 has 13 residues. This CDR3 is CAWSTGQRNTIYF. The CDR3 bases are TGTGCCTGGAGTACCGGCCAGCGAAACACCATATATTTT.

This chain connects TRBV6-6 to TRBJ2-5, with 8 bases matching TRBD2. Germline trimming cut 10 bases from V and 5 bases from J; bases unmatched to any gene: 12. CDR1 is MNHNY, CDR2 SVGAGI, per germline (reference sequence). The CDR3 extends over 14 amino acids. Here the CDR3 reads CATTGGLALETQYF. The CDR3, as DNA: TGTGCCACCACGGGAGGACTAGCCCTTGAGACCCAGTACTTC.

The chain joins TRBV4-2 to TRBJ1-1; tentative D call: TRBD1 (5 bases). The V and J ends lost 0 bases and 7 bases respectively, with 21 bases between them. The CDR3 has 17 amino acids. Looked up from germline, CDR1 is LGHNA and CDR2 is YNFKEQ. In DNA form, the CDR3 reads TGTGCCAGCAGCCAAGATCGGCAGATCCAGGGTAAGAGTGAAGCTTTCTTT. It is translated as CASSQDRQIQGKSEAFF.

This clone appeared once. The V gene is TRBV19, the J gene TRBJ1-2; D is possibly TRBD1 (5 bases). The CDR3 spans 13 residues. The V end lost 5 bases, the J end lost 1 base, and 8 bases lay between the germline ends. From germline, CDR1 is LNHDA and CDR2 SQIVND (reference sequence). The CDR3 loop reads CASSLQVNYGYTF. The CDR3 nucleotides read TGTGCCAGTAGTCTACAGGTTAACTATGGCTACACCTTC.

The DNA for the CDR3 is TGTGCCAGTAGTATAGAGGGGGACACTGAAGCTTTCTTT. Residues: CASSIEGDTEAFF. This chain connects TRBV19 to TRBJ1-1, with D possibly being TRBD1 (5 bases). The germline CDR1 and CDR2 sequences are LNHDA and SQIVND (reference sequence). The V end lost 0 bases, the J end lost 3 bases, and 5 bases lay between the germline ends. The CDR3 covers 13 residues. Full variable domain (missing parts from reference TRBV19 and TRBJ1-1): DGGITQSPKYLFRKEGQNVTLSCEQNLNHDAMYWYRQDPGQGLRLIYYSQIVNDFQKGDIAEGYSVSREKKESFPLTVTSAQKNPTAFYLCASSIEGDTEAFFGQGTRLTVV.

The V call is TRBV15, the J call TRBJ1-2; D is perhaps TRBD1 (6 bases). CDR1 is LNHNV, CDR2 YYDKDF, per germline (reference sequence). The CDR3 runs 16 residues. The ends were cut back, 1 base at V and 3 bases at J, with 15 bases in the middle. In DNA form, the CDR3 reads TGTGCCACCAGCAGAGGAACAGGGTCCGGCCACTATGGCTACACCTTC. The encoded protein is CATSRGTGSGHYGYTF.

This chain connects TRBV4-2 to TRBJ2-3, with D possibly matching TRBD1 (5 bases). Trimming took off 0 bases at V and 2 bases at J, with 18 bases between the two ends. This CDR3 is built from 18 residues. Germline V gene sequence: CDR1 LGHNA, CDR2 YNFKEQ. CDR3 bases: TGTGCCAGCAGCCAAGATCTGGGGCAGGGCGTATACACAGATACGCAGTATTTT. Its translation is CASSQDLGQGVYTDTQYF.

This clone turned up a few times. The chain combines TRBV11-2 with TRBJ2-1; a weak D match, TRBD2 (6 bases). The V gene lost 2 bases and the J gene lost 3 bases, with 17 bases spanning the gap. Per the germline V gene, CDR1 is SGHAT and CDR2 is FQNNGV. The CDR3 runs to 17 residues. The CDR3 region has the DNA TGTGCCAGCAGCTTAACTGGGATAGGCGGGGTCTACAATGAGCAGTTCTTC. Protein product: CASSLTGIGGVYNEQFF.

In this sample, this clone turned up a few times. This rearrangement joins TRBV19 to TRBJ1-4; TRBD1 might be the D (6 bases). This CDR3 is built from 15 residues. Trimming pared 5 bases from V and 5 bases from J, leaving 15 bases between. Germline CDR1 and CDR2: LNHDA and SQIVND (reference sequence). The CDR3 nucleotides read TGTGCCAGTAGTCTCGAGGGGGGTAGCAATGAAAAACTGTTTTTT. Its translation is CASSLEGGSNEKLFF.

The chain carries TRBV4-3 and TRBJ1-6; D gene unclear. The germline V and J ends were trimmed by 1 base and 7 bases, with 11 bases remaining between them. The CDR3 consists of 15 residues. The V gene's germline CDR1 is LGHNA and CDR2 YSLEER. The CDR3 coding sequence is TGCGCCAGCAGCCAAGGTCTGCTCGCCAATTCACCCCTCCACTTT. Protein sequence: CASSQGLLANSPLHF.

CDR3 sequence (DNA): TGTGCCAGCAGTGGGGGGAGCGGGAGGATCGGTGAGCAGTTCTTC. Amino acids: CASSGGSGRIGEQFF. This sequence joins TRBV2 and TRBJ2-1; 9 bases are a match to TRBD2. J lost 9 bases, V lost 4 bases, and 10 bases had no gene match. The CDR3 sequence is 15 residues long. From germline, CDR1 is SNHLY and CDR2 FYNNEI. Drawing the rest from reference TRBV2 and TRBJ2-1, the complete variable domain is EPEVTQTPSHQVTQMGQEVILRCVPISNHLYFYWYRQILGQKVEFLVSFYNNEISEKSEIFDDQFSVERPDGSNFTLKIRSTKLEDSAMYFCASSGGSGRIGEQFFGPGTRLTVL.

Remarks on this clone: One junction end disagrees with the germline gene, perhaps due to a read error. This chain joins TRBV7-7 and TRBJ2-5, with D unclear. In germline, CDR1 is SSHAT, CDR2 FNYEAQ (reference sequence). The CDR3 length is 13 residues. In DNA form, the CDR3 reads TGTGCTAGCAGCCCCTCGGGTAGGGAGACCCAGTACTTC. This sequence encodes CASSPSGRETQYF.

This chain connects TRBV6-5 to TRBJ2-1; 8 bases align to TRBD2. Per germline, CDR1 MNHEY and CDR2 SVGAGI. The CDR3 has 16 residues. Losses at the gene ends were 2 bases for V and 9 bases for J; bases not matched to a gene: 12. The CDR3 bases are TGTGCCAGCAGTTACACGAGCGGGAGTCCTGGGGGTGAGCAGTTCTTC. It codes for CASSYTSGSPGGEQFF.

In this sample, this clone turned up once. This rearrangement joins TRBV4-2 to TRBJ2-7; 8 bases match TRBD2. Losses at the gene ends were 6 bases for V and 4 bases for J; bases not matched to a gene: 5. The CDR3 is made up of 13 amino acids. The germline V gene has CDR1 LGHNA and CDR2 YNFKEQ. CDR3 protein: CASRGLEGYEQYF. CDR3 in DNA: TGTGCCAGCAGGGGACTAGAAGGATACGAGCAGTACTTC.

The rearrangement joins TRBV2 to TRBJ2-7; no definite D call. The CDR3 has 12 residues. Germline V gene lookup returns CDR1 SNHLY and CDR2 FYNNEI. V lost 7 bases and J 6 bases, leaving 13 bases between the germline ends. This CDR3 is CASTAQATEQYF. Written as DNA, the CDR3 is TGTGCCAGCACCGCCCAGGCGACCGAGCAGTACTTC.

The chain links TRBV2 to TRBJ1-1; 7 nucleotides align to TRBD1. The CDR3 length is 13 residues. Germline CDR1 SNHLY, CDR2 FYNNEI. The ends lost 9 bases at V and 4 bases at J; junction bases unmatched: 8. The CDR3 sequence is CASNKGAGTEAFF. The CDR3 DNA is TGTGCCAGTAATAAGGGGGCGGGCACTGAAGCTTTCTTT.